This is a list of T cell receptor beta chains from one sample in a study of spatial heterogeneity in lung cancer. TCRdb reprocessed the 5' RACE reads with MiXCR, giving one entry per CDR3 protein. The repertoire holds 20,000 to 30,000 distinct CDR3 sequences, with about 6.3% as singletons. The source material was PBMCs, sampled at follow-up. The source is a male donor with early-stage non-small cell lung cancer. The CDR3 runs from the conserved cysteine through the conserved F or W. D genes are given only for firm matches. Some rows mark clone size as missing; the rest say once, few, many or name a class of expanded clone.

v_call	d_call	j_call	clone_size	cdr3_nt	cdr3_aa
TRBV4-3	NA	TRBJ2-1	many	TGCGCCAGCAGCCCAAGTGGGTTCGGTGAGCAGTTCTTC	CASSPSGFGEQFF
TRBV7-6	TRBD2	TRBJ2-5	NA	TGTGCCAGCAGCGCCCGACTAGCGTACCAAGAGACCCAGTACTTC	CASSARLAYQETQYF
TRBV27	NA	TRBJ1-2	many	TGTGCCAGCACCCCATCCCGGGACAACTATGGCTACACCTTC	CASTPSRDNYGYTF
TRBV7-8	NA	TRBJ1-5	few	TGTGCCAGCAGCTTAATCTCCAGTAGCAATCAGCCCCAGCATTTT	CASSLISSSNQPQHF
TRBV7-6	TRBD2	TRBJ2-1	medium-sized	TGTGCCAGCAGCGGCAGCGCGGCCGAGGGACTAGCGGGAGGTAGATCCTACAATGAGCAGTTCTTC	CASSGSAAEGLAGGRSYNEQFF
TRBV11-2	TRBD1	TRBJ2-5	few	TGTGCCAGCAGCCCCTGGACAGGGTCCGTGCAAGAGACCCAGTACTTC	CASSPWTGSVQETQYF
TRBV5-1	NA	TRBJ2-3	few	TGCGCCAGCAGCTTGGGTGATATGAGCGGCACAGATACGCAGTATTTT	CASSLGDMSGTDTQYF
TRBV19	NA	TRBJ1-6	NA	TGTGCCAGTAGTATAGGAGACAGGATGCCTGTCCGGAATTCACCCCTCCACTTT	CASSIGDRMPVRNSPLHF
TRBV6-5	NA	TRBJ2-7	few	TGTGCCAGCCTGGAGCCCCAAAGGTACGAGCAGTACTTC	CASLEPQRYEQYF
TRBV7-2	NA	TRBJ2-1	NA	TGTGCCAGCAGCGCAAAGACGGGCTCCTACAATGAGCAGTTCTTC	CASSAKTGSYNEQFF
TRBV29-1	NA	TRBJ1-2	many	TGCAGCGTTGACAGGGACCCCTATGGCTACACCTTC	CSVDRDPYGYTF
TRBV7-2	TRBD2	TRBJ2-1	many	TGTGCCAGCAGCATAGCGGGGGGTACTTACAATGAGCAGTTCTTC	CASSIAGGTYNEQFF
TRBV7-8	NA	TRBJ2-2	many	TGTGCCAGCAGCTTAGGGAACACCGGGGAGCTGTTTTTT	CASSLGNTGELFF
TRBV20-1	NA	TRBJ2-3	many	TGCAGTGCTAGAGTCGCGGCAGATACGCAGTATTTT	CSARVAADTQYF
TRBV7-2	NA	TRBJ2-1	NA	TGTGCCAGCAGCTTAACTAGAGTTGCCAACAATGAGCAGTTCTTC	CASSLTRVANNEQFF
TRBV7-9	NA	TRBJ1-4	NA	TGTGCCAGCAGCCCGCCAACTAATGAAAATCTGTTTTTT	CASSPPTNENLFF
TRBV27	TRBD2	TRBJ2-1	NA	TGTGCCAGCAGCCGAGGGACTAGCTTTGAGCAGTTCTTC	CASSRGTSFEQFF
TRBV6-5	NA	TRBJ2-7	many	TGTGCCAGCAGTCGTACCGGGCGCGGCCGGGGTAGCTACGAGCAGTACTTC	CASSRTGRGRGSYEQYF
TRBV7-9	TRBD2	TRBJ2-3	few	TGTGCCAGCAGCCGATTACTAGCGGGGAAAGATACGCAGTATTTT	CASSRLLAGKDTQYF
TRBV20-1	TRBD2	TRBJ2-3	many	TGCAGTGCTCAGAAGCCGGGGGGAACAGATACGCAGTATTTT	CSAQKPGGTDTQYF
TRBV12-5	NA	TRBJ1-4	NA	TGTGCTAGCCGGCCCGGGGGGATAGGGGAAAAACTGTTTTTT	CASRPGGIGEKLFF
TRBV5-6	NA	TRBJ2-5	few	TGTGCCAGCAGCTTCAGCTACCAAGAGACCCAGTACTTC	CASSFSYQETQYF
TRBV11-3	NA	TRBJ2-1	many	TGTGCCAGCAGCTTAGCGGGATATAAAGGGGATGAGCAGTTCTTC	CASSLAGYKGDEQFF
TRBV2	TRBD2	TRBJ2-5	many	TGTGCCAGCAGTGAACAATACGGGAGGACCGAGACCCAGTACTTC	CASSEQYGRTETQYF
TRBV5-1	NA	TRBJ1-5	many	TGCGCCAGCAGCTTGGGACAGCAGTCTCAGCCCCAGCATTTT	CASSLGQQSQPQHF
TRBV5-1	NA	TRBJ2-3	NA	TGCGCCAGCAGCTTGGGTAGGACCAGCACAGATACGCAGTATTTT	CASSLGRTSTDTQYF
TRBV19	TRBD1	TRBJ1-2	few	TGTGCCACCCACAGACAGGGCGCAAACTATGGCTACACCTTC	CATHRQGANYGYTF
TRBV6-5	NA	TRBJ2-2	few	TGTGCCAGCAGGGGGGCGGACACCGGGGAGCTGTTTTTT	CASRGADTGELFF
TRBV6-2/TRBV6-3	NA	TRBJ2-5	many	TGTGCCAGCAGCAGAGCAGTTCGGGAGACCCAGTACTTC	CASSRAVRETQYF
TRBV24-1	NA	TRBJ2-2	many	TGTGCCACCAGTGATTTGCCGTACGCTACAGGGCTCAACACCGGGGAGCTGTTTTTT	CATSDLPYATGLNTGELFF
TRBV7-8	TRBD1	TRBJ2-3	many	TGTGCCAGCAGCTTAGAAGGGACAGGGGGTTCAGATACGCAGTATTTT	CASSLEGTGGSDTQYF
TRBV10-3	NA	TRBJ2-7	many	TGTGCCATCAGTGAGTCCAGGACATTATCCTACGAGCAGTACTTC	CAISESRTLSYEQYF
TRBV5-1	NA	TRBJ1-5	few	TGCGCCAGCAGCTTGGCAGGGGATCAGCCCCAGCATTTT	CASSLAGDQPQHF
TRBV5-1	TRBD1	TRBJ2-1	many	TGCGCCAGCAGCCCCGGGACAGGGATGCATGAGCAGTTCTTC	CASSPGTGMHEQFF
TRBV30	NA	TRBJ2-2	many	TGTGCCTGGATGGCAGGGGAGCCCGGGGAGCTGTTTTTT	CAWMAGEPGELFF
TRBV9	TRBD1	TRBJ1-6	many	TGTGCCAGCAGCGTACTGGGACAGAGTAATTCACCCCTCCACTTT	CASSVLGQSNSPLHF
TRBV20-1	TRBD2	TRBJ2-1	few	TGCAGTGCTAGAGGGGGGTGGCTAGCGGGAATGGGCCATTTCTTC	CSARGGWLAGMGHFF
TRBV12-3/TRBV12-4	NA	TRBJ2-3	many	TGTGCCAGCAGCCTACGAGGTAGAGAGTATTTT	CASSLRGREYF
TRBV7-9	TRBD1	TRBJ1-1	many	TGTGCCAGCAGACTTACAGGGGGCGCGTCTGAAGCTTTCTTT	CASRLTGGASEAFF
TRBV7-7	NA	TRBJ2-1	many	TGTGCTAGCAGCTTAGACTGGCGCGGTGAGCAGTTCTTC	CASSLDWRGEQFF
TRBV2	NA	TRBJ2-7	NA	TGTGCCAGCAGGCGGACTCAGAGCTCCTACGAGCAGTACTTC	CASRRTQSSYEQYF
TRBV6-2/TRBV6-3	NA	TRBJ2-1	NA	TGTGCCAGCAGTCCTTTAGCGGCTACCTCCTACAATGAGCAGTTCTTC	CASSPLAATSYNEQFF
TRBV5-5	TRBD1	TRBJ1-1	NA	TGTGCCAGCAGCTCCGGGACAGGGAAAGTAATAGGAGCTTTCTTT	CASSSGTGKVIGAFF
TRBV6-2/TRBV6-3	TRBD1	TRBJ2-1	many	TGTGCCAGCAGTTCCCCCCGGACAGGGGGTCGCATCAGTGAGCAGTTCTTC	CASSSPRTGGRISEQFF
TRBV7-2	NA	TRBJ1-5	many	TGTGCCAGCAGCTTACAGGCGATGGGTCAGCCCCAGCATTTT	CASSLQAMGQPQHF
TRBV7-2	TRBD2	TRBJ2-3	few	TGTGCCAGCAGCTTAGGGACGAGGAGCGGGAGTGCAGATACGCAGTATTTT	CASSLGTRSGSADTQYF
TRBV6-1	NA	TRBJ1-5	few	TGTGCCAGCAGTGAAGCGGGGGGGGATCAGCCCCAGCATTTT	CASSEAGGDQPQHF
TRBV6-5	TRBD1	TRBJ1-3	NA	TGTGCCAGCAGTTACTCGACCAGGGGGCTCTCTGGAAACACCATATATTTT	CASSYSTRGLSGNTIYF
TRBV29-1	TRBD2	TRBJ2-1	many	TGCAGCGTTCCAAATAGCGGGAGCTGGTACAATGAGCAGTTCTTC	CSVPNSGSWYNEQFF
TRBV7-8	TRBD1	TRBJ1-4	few	TGTGCCAGCAGCCCACGGACAGGGGGCTTGAAGCGGGAAAAACTGTTTTTT	CASSPRTGGLKREKLFF
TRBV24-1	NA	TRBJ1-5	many	TGTGCCACCAGTGAAGTTGGGGGCCATCAGCCCCAGCATTTT	CATSEVGGHQPQHF
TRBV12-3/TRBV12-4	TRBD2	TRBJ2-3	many	TGTGCCAGCAGTCCCCTAGCGGGGGGGATAGATACGCAGTATTTT	CASSPLAGGIDTQYF
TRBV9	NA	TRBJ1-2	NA	TGTGCCAGCAGCGTAGAAGGGGGGCGGCTCCACTTC	CASSVEGGRLHF
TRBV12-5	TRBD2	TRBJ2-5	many	TGTGCTAGTGGTTTGATACTAGCGGGGGGTACGGAGACCCAGTACTTC	CASGLILAGGTETQYF
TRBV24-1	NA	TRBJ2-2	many	TGTGCCACCCAGCCGTCCCTCACCGGGGAGCTGTTTTTT	CATQPSLTGELFF